The rows below give T cell receptor beta chains drawn from one sample of a study of breast tumors, draining lymph nodes, adjacent tissues. MiXCR, run by TCRdb on the multiplex PCR reads, gives a single entry per CDR3 protein. The sample yields approximately 19,000 distinct CDR3 sequences, approximately 53% seen once. Specimen: breast tumor tissue. These receptor sequences come from a female donor with breast cancer. Some clones in this sample may be carry-over from other donors' samples. Each CDR3 is given with its conserved first and last residue. A D gene is named only where the DNA matches it firmly. Expanded clones are given a class, and other clones once, few, many or no size at all.

clone size: -; V gene: TRBV7-2; J gene: TRBJ1-2; D gene: -; CDR3 DNA: TGTGCCAGCAGCTTAGGGAGACAGACCTATGGCTACACCTTC; CDR3 protein: CASSLGRQTYGYTF
clone size: -; V gene: TRBV20-1; J gene: TRBJ2-3; D gene: TRBD2; CDR3 DNA: TGCAGTCTTGCTGGTGCGGGAGTGATAGATACGCAGTATTTT; CDR3 protein: CSLAGAGVIDTQYF
clone size: many; V gene: TRBV13; J gene: TRBJ2-1; D gene: TRBD2; CDR3 DNA: TGTGCCAGCAGCCCCCGACCTAGCGGTTATACCTACAATGAGCAGTTCTTC; CDR3 protein: CASSPRPSGYTYNEQFF
clone size: many; V gene: TRBV3-1; J gene: TRBJ2-5; D gene: -; CDR3 DNA: TGTGCCAGCAGCCGCCTACGAGAGACCCAGTACTTC; CDR3 protein: CASSRLRETQYF
clone size: -; V gene: TRBV20-1; J gene: TRBJ2-3; D gene: TRBD2; CDR3 DNA: TGCAGTGCGGAAGGACTAGCGGGAGATGGGACAGATACGCAGTATTTT; CDR3 protein: CSAEGLAGDGTDTQYF
clone size: once; V gene: TRBV2; J gene: TRBJ1-4; D gene: -; CDR3 DNA: TGTGCCAGCGGAAACTATCCCCTTGCAACTAATGAAAAACTGTTTTTT; CDR3 protein: CASGNYPLATNEKLFF
clone size: -; V gene: TRBV20-1; J gene: TRBJ1-4; D gene: -; CDR3 DNA: TGCAGTGCTAACAGGGAGGATTTTGAAAAACTGTTTTTT; CDR3 protein: CSANREDFEKLFF
clone size: -; V gene: TRBV11-2; J gene: TRBJ2-2; D gene: -; CDR3 DNA: TGTGCCAGGAGCTTAGAAGGGGACACCGGGGAGCTGTTTTTT; CDR3 protein: CARSLEGDTGELFF
clone size: many; V gene: TRBV6-2/TRBV6-3; J gene: TRBJ2-3; D gene: TRBD2; CDR3 DNA: TGTGCCAGCAGGCTAGCGGTCACAGATACGCAGTATTTT; CDR3 protein: CASRLAVTDTQYF
clone size: many; V gene: TRBV6-4; J gene: TRBJ2-3; D gene: -; CDR3 DNA: TGTGCCAGCAGTGACGAGGGCAGCACAGATACGCAGTATTTT; CDR3 protein: CASSDEGSTDTQYF
clone size: -; V gene: TRBV19; J gene: TRBJ1-5; D gene: -; CDR3 DNA: TGTGCCAGTAGTATCTCCAGCGGGAGTCGTCTGCGAGAGACCCAGCATTTT; CDR3 protein: CASSISSGSRLRETQHF
clone size: -; V gene: TRBV11-3; J gene: TRBJ2-3; D gene: -; CDR3 DNA: TGTGCCAGCAGCTTGATCAGGGGACCAGATACGCAGTATTTT; CDR3 protein: CASSLIRGPDTQYF
clone size: many; V gene: TRBV29-1; J gene: TRBJ2-1; D gene: TRBD2; CDR3 DNA: TGCAGCGCAGGACTAGCGGGCGTGGGGTTCTTC; CDR3 protein: CSAGLAGVGFF
clone size: -; V gene: TRBV7-3; J gene: TRBJ1-5; D gene: -; CDR3 DNA: TGTGCCAGCAGCTTATGGGGGGGTCAGCCCCGGCATTTT; CDR3 protein: CASSLWGGQPRHF
clone size: few; V gene: TRBV7-9; J gene: TRBJ2-1; D gene: -; CDR3 DNA: TGTGCCAGCAGTTCAAGCTCCTACAATGAGCAGTTCTTC; CDR3 protein: CASSSSSYNEQFF
clone size: medium-sized; V gene: TRBV7-9; J gene: TRBJ1-2; D gene: -; CDR3 DNA: TGTGCCAGCAGCTTAGAGGGGAACTATGGCTACACCTTC; CDR3 protein: CASSLEGNYGYTF
clone size: large; V gene: TRBV7-9; J gene: TRBJ2-3; D gene: TRBD2; CDR3 DNA: TGTGCCAGCAGCTACGGGACTAGCGGGGATACGCAGTATTTT; CDR3 protein: CASSYGTSGDTQYF
clone size: many; V gene: TRBV12-3/TRBV12-4; J gene: TRBJ1-4; D gene: TRBD1; CDR3 DNA: TGTGCCAGCAGTTTTGGAACAGGGGATGAAAAACTGTTTTTT; CDR3 protein: CASSFGTGDEKLFF
clone size: many; V gene: TRBV28; J gene: TRBJ1-2; D gene: -; CDR3 DNA: TGTGCCAGCAGTTCCAGCGGCCCGGCATATGGCTACACCTTC; CDR3 protein: CASSSSGPAYGYTF
clone size: many; V gene: TRBV6-5; J gene: TRBJ2-3; D gene: -; CDR3 DNA: TGTGCCAGCAGTCACTCGAGGCTGGCTAGCACAGATACGCAGTATTTT; CDR3 protein: CASSHSRLASTDTQYF
clone size: -; V gene: TRBV6-5; J gene: TRBJ1-2; D gene: -; CDR3 DNA: TGTGCCAGCAGTTACTCGAAGGGGTATGGCTACACCTTC; CDR3 protein: CASSYSKGYGYTF
clone size: many; V gene: TRBV11-3; J gene: TRBJ2-3; D gene: TRBD2; CDR3 DNA: TGTGCCAGCAGCCCCGGGCTAGCGGGAATGGGGACAGATACGCAGTATTTT; CDR3 protein: CASSPGLAGMGTDTQYF